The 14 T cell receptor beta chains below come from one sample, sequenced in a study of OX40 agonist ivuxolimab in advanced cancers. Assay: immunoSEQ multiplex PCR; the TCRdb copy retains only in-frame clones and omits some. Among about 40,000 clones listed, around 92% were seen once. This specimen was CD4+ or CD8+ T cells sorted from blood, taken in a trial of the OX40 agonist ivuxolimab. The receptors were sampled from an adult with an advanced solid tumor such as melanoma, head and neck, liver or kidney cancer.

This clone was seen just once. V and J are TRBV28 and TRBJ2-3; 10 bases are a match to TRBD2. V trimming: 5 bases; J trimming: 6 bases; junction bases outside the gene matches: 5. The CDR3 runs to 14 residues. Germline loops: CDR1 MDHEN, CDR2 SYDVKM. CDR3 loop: CASSLTSGWDTQYF. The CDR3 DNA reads TGTGCCAGCAGTCTGACTAGCGGGTGGGATACGCAGTATTTT.

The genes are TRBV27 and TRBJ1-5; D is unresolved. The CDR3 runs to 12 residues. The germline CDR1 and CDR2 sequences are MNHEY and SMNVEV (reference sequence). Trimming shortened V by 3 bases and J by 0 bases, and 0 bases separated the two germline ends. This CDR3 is CASSFSNQPQHF. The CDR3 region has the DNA TGTGCCAGCAGTTTTAGCAATCAGCCCCAGCATTTT.

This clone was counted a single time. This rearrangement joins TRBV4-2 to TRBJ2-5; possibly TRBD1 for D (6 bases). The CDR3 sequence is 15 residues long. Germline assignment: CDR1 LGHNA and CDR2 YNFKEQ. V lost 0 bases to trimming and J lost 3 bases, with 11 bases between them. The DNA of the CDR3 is TGTGCCAGCAGCCAAGATAGATACAGGGAAGAGACCCAGTACTTC. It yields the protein CASSQDRYREETQYF.

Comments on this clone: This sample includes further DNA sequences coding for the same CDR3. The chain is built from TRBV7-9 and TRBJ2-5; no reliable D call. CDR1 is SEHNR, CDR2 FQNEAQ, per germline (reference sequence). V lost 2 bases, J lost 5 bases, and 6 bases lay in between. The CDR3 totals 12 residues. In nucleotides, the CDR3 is TGTGCCAGCAGCTTAATTCGGGAGACCCAGTACTTC. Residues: CASSLIRETQYF.

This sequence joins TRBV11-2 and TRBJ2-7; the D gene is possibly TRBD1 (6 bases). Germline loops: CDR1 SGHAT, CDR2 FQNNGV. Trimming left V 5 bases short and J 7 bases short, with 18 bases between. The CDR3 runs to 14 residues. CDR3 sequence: CASSPGVPALEQYF. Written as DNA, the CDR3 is TGTGCCAGCAGCCCAGGGGTCCCTGCGCTTGAGCAGTACTTC.

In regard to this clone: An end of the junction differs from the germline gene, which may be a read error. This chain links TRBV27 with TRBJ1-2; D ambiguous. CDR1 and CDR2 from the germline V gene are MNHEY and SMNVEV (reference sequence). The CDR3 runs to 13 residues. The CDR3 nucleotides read TGTGCCAGCAGCCGGGTCGTAAACTATGGCTGCACCTTC. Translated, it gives CASSRVVNYGCTF.

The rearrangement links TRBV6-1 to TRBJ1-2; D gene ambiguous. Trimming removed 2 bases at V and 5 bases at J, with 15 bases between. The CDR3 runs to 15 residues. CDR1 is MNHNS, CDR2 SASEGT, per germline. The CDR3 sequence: CASSEYLGPLYGYTF. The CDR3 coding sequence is TGTGCCAGCAGTGAATACCTCGGACCATTGTATGGCTACACCTTC.

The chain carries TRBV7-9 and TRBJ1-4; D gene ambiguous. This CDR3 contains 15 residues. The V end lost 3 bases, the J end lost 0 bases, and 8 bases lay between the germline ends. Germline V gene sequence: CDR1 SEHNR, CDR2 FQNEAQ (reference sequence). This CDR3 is CASSFGTTTNEKLFF. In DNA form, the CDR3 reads TGTGCCAGCAGCTTCGGTACTACAACTAATGAAAAACTGTTTTTT.

The DNA for the CDR3 is TGTGCCAGTAGTCCATACGCGGGGACCCCCCAGGGGAATGAGCAGTTCTTC. Protein sequence: CASSPYAGTPQGNEQFF. The rearrangement joins TRBV19 to TRBJ2-1; D is possibly TRBD1 or TRBD2 (6 bases each). Per the germline V gene, CDR1 is LNHDA and CDR2 is SQIVND (reference sequence). Trimming pared 5 bases from V and 7 bases from J, leaving 24 bases between. The CDR3 contains 17 residues.

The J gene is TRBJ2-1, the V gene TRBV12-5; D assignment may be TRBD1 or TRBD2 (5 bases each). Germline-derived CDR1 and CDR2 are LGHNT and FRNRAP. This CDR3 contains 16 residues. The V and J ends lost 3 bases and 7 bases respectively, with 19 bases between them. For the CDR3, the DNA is TGTGCTAGTGGTTTAGCGGTTGGGGCCTTAGTAAATGAGCAGTTCTTC. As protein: CASGLAVGALVNEQFF.

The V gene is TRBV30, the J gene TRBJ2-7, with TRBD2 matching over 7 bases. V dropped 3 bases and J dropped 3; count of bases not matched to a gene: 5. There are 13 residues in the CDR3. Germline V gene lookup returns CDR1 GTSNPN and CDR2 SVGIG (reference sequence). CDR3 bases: TGTGCCTGGAGCTGGGGGGAGGGCTACGAGCAGTACTTC. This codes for CAWSWGEGYEQYF.

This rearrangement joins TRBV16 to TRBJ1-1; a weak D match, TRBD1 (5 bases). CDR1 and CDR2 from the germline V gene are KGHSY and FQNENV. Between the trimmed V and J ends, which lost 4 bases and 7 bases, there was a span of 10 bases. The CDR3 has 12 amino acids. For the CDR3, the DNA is TGTGCCAGCAGCCTAGGGACGAATGAAGCTTTCTTT. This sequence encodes CASSLGTNEAFF.

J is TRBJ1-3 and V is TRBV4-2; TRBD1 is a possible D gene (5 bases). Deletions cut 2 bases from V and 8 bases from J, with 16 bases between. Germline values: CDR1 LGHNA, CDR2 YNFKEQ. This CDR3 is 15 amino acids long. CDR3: CASSQLFGATDTIYF. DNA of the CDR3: TGTGCCAGCAGCCAACTATTCGGGGCAACAGACACCATATATTTT.

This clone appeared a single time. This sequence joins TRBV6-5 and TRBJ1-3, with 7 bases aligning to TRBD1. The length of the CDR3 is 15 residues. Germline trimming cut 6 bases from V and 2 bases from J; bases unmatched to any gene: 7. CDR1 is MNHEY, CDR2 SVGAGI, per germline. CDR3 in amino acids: CASSSDTGAGNTIYF. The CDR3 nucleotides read TGTGCCAGCAGCTCTGATACAGGGGCTGGAAACACCATATATTTT.